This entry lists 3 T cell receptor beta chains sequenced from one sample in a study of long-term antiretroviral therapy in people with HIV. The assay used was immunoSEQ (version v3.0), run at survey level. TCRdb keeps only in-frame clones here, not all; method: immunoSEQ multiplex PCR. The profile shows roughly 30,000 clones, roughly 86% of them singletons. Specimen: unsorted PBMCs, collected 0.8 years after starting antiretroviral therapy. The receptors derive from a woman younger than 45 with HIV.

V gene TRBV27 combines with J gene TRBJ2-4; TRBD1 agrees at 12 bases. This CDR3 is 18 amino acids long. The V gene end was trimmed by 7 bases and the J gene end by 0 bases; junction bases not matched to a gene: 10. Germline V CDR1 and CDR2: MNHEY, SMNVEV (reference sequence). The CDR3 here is CASTPLGDRGRAKNIQYF. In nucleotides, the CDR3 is TGTGCCAGCACCCCCCTCGGGGACAGGGGGCGAGCCAAAAACATTCAGTACTTC.

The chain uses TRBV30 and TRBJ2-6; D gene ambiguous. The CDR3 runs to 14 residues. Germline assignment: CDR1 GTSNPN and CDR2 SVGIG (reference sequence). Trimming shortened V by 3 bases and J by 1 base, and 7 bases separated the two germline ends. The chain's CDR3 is CAWSVGSGANVLTF. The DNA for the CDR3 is TGTGCCTGGAGCGTAGGGTCTGGGGCCAACGTCCTGACTTTC.

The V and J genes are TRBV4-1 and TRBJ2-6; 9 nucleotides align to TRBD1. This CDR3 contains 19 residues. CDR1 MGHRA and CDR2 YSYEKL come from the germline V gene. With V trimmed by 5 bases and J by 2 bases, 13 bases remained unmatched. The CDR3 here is CASSSYALGQGPGANVLTF. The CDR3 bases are TGCGCCAGCAGCTCGTACGCCTTGGGACAGGGACCTGGGGCCAACGTCCTGACTTTC.